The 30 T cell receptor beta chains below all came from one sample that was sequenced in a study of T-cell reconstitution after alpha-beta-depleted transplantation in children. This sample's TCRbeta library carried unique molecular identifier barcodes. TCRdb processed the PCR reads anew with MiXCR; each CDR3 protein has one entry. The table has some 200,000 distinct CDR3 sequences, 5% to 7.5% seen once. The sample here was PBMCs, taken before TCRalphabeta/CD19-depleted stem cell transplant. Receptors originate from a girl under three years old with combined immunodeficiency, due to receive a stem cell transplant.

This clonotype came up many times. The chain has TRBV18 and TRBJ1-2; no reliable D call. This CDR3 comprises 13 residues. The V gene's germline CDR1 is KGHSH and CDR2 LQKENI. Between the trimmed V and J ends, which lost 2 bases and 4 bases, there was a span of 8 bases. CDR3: CASSPEDLYGYTF. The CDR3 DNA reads TGTGCCAGCTCACCAGAGGATCTCTATGGCTACACCTTC.

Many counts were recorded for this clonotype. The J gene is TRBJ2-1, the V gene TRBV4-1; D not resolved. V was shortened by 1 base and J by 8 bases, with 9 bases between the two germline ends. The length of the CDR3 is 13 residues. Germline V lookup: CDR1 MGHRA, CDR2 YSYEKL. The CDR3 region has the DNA TGCGCCAGCAGCCAAGTTGAAAGGCATGAGCAGTTCTTC. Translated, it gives CASSQVERHEQFF.

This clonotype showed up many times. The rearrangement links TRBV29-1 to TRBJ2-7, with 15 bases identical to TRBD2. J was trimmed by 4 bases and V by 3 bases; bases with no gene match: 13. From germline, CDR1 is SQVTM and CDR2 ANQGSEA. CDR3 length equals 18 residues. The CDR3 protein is CSVEGRRGLAGGPYEQYF. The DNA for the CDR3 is TGCAGCGTTGAGGGACGGAGGGGACTAGCGGGAGGACCTTACGAGCAGTACTTC.

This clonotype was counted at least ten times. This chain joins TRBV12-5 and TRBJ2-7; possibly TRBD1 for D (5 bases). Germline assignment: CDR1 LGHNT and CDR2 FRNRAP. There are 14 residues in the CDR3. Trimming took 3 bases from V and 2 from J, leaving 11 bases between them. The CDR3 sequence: CASGFAGNTYEQYF. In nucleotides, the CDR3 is TGTGCTAGTGGTTTTGCAGGGAATACCTACGAGCAGTACTTC.

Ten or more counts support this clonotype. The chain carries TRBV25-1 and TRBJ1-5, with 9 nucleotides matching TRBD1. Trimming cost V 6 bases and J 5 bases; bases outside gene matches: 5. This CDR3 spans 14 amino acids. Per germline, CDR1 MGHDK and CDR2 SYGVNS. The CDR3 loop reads CASSPRQGDQPQHF. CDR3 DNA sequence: TGTGCCAGCAGCCCTCGACAGGGGGATCAGCCCCAGCATTTT.

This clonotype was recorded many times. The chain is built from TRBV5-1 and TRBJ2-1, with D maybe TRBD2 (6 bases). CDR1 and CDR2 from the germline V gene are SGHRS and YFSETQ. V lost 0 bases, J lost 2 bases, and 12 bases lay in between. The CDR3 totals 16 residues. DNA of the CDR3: TGCGCCAGCAGCTTGGGGGGGGAGAGGACCTACAATGAGCAGTTCTTC. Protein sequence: CASSLGGERTYNEQFF.

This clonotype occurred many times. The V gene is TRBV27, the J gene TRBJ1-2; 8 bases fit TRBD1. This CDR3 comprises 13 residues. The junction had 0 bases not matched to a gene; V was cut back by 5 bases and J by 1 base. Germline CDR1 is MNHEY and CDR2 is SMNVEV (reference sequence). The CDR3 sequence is CASSDRGNYGYTF. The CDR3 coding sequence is TGTGCCAGCAGTGACAGGGGTAACTATGGCTACACCTTC.

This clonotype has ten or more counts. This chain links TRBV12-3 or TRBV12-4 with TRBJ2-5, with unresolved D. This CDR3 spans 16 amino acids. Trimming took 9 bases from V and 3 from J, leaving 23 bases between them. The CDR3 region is CARNTLPLGHKETQYF. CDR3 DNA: TGTGCCAGGAACACTCTTCCTCTCGGGCATAAAGAGACCCAGTACTTC.

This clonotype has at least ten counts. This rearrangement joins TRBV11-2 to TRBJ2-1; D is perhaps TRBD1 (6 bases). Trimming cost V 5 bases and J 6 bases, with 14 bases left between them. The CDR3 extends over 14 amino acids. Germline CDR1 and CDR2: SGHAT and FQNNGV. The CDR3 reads CASSRNWGPNEQFF. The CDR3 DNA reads TGTGCCAGCAGCCGGAACTGGGGGCCCAATGAGCAGTTCTTC.

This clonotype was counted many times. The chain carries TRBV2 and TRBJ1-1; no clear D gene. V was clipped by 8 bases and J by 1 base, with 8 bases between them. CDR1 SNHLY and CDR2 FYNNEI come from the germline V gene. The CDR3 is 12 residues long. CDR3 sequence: CASALGNTEAFF. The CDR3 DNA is TGTGCCAGCGCGTTAGGGAACACTGAAGCTTTCTTT.

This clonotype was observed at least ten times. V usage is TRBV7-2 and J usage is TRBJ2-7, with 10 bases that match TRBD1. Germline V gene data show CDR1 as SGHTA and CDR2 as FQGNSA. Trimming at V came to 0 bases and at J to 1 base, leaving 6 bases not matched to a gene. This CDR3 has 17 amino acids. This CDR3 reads CASSLAGGQGRSYEQYF. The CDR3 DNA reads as TGTGCCAGCAGCTTAGCGGGGGGACAGGGGAGATCCTACGAGCAGTACTTC.

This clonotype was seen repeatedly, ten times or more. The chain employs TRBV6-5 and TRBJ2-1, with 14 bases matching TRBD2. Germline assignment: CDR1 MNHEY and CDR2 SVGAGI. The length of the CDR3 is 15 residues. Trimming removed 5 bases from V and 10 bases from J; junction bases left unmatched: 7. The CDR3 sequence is CASSQTSGRAWEQFF. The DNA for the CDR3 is TGTGCCAGCAGTCAGACTAGCGGGAGGGCTTGGGAGCAGTTCTTC.

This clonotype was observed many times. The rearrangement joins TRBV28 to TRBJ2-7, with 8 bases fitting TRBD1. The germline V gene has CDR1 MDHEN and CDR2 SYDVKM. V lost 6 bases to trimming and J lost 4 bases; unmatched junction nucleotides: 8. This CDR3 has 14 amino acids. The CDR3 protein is CASRPTGDGYEQYF. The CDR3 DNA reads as TGTGCCAGCAGACCGACAGGGGATGGATACGAGCAGTACTTC.

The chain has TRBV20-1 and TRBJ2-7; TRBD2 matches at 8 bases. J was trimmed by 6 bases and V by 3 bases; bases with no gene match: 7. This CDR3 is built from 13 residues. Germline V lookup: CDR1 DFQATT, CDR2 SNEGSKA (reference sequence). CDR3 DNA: TGCAGTGCTAGTCGGGGGGGAAGCGGCGAGCAGTACTTC. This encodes CSASRGGSGEQYF.

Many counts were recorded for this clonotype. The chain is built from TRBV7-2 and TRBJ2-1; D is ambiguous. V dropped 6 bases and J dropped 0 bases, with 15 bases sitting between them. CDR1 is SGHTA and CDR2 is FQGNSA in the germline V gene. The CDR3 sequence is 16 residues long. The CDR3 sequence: CASRSRQRHSYNEQFF. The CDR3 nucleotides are TGTGCCAGCAGGTCTCGCCAGCGACACTCCTACAATGAGCAGTTCTTC.

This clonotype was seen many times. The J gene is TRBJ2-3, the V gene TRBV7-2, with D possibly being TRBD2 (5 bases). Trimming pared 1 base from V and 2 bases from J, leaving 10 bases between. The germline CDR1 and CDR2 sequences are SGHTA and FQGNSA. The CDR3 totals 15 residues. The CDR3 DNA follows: TGTGCCAGCAGCTTAGTCCGGGGATACACAGATACGCAGTATTTT. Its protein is CASSLVRGYTDTQYF.

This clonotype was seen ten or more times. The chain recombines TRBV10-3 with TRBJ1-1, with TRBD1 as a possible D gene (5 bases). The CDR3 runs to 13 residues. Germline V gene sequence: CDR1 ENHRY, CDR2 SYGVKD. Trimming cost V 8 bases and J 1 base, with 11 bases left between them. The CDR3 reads CAISGGTNTEAFF. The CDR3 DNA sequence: TGTGCCATCTCGGGGGGTACGAACACTGAAGCTTTCTTT.

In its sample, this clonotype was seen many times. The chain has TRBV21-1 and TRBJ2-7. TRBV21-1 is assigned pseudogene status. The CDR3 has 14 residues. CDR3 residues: CASSKEVTSYEQYF. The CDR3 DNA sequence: TGTGCCAGCAGCAAAGAGGTCACCTCCTACGAGCAGTACTTC.

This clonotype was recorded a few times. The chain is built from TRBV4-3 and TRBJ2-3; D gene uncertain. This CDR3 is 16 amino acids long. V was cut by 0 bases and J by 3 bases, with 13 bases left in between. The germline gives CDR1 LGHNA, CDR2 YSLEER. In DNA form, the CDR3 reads TGCGCCAGCAGCCAAGAGAGGTGGGATCGGACAGATACGCAGTATTTT. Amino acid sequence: CASSQERWDRTDTQYF.

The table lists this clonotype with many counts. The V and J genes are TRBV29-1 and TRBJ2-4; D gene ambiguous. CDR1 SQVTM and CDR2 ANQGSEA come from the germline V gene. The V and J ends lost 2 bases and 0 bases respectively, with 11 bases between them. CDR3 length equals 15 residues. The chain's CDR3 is CSVERLSLAKNIQYF. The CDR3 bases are TGCAGCGTTGAAAGGCTTAGTCTAGCCAAAAACATTCAGTACTTC.

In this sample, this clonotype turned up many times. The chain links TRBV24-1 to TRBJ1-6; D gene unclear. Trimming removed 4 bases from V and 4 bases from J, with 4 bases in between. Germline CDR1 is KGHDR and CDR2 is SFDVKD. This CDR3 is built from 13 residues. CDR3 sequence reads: CATSDGYNSPLHF. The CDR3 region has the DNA TGTGCCACCAGTGACGGTTATAATTCACCCCTCCACTTT.

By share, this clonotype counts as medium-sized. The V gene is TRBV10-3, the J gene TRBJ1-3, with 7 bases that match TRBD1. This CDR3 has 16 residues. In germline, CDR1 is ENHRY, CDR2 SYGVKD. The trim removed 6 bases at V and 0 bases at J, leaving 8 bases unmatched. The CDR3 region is CAISLGGRPSGNTIYF. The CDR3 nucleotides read TGTGCCATCAGCCTAGGGGGCAGACCCTCTGGAAACACCATATATTTT.

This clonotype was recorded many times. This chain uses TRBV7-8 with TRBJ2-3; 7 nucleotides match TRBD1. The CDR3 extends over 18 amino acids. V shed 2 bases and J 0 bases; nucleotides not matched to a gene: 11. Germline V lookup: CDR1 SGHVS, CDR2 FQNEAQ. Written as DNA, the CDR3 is TGTGCCAGCAGCTTAATAGGGGGCCACAAAGCTAGCACAGATACGCAGTATTTT. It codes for CASSLIGGHKASTDTQYF.

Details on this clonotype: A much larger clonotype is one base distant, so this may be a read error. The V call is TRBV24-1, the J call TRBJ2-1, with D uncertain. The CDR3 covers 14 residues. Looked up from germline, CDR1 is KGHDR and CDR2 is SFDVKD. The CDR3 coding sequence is TGTGGCACCAGTGATTTGCAATGGACGGATGAGCAGTTCTTC. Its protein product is CGTSDLQWTDEQFF.

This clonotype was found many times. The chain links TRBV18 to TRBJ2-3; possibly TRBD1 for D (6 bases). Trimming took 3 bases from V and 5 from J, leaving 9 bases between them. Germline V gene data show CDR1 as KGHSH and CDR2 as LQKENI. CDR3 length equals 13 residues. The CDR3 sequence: CASSPGAEDTQYF. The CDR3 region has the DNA TGTGCCAGCTCACCGGGGGCGGAAGATACGCAGTATTTT.

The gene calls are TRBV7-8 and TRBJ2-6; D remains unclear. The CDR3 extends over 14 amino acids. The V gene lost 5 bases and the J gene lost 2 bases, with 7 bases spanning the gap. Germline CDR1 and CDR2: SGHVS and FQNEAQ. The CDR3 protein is CASSPAPGANVLTF. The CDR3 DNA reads TGTGCCAGCAGCCCAGCTCCTGGGGCCAACGTCCTGACTTTC.

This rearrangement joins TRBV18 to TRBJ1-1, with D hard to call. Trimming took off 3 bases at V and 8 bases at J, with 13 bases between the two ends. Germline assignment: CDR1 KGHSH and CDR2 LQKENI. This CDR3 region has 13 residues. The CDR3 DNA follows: TGTGCCAGCTCACCGGACCTGGGGTACGAAGCTTTCTTT. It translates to CASSPDLGYEAFF.

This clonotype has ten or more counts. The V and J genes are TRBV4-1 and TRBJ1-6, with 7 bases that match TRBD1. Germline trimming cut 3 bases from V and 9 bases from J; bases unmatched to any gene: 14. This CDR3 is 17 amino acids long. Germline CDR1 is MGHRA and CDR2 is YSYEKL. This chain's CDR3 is CASSHLGTVSLRSPLHF. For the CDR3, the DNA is TGCGCCAGCAGCCACCTCGGGACAGTCAGCCTCCGTTCACCCCTCCACTTT.

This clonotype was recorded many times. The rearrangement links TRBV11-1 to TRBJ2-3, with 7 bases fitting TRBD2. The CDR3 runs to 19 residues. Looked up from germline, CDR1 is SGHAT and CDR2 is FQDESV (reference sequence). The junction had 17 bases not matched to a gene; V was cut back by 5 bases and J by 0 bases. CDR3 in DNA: TGTGCCAGCAGCCTAAATGGGGGGGAGATGGGGAGCAGCACAGATACGCAGTATTTT. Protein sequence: CASSLNGGEMGSSTDTQYF.

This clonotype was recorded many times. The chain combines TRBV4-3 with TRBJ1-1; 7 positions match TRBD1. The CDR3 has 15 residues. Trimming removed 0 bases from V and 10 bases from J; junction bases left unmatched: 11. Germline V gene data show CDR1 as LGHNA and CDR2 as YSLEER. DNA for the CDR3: TGCGCCAGCAGCCAAGATCGTGGGCAGAGGGGGCTAGCTTTCTTT. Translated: CASSQDRGQRGLAFF.